This T cell receptor beta chain comes out of a study of Ad26.COV2.S vaccination and SARS-CoV-2 variants. Worth noting for this clone: As yet, its antigen is unknown.

General observations from the study: Reports say spike-specific CD8+ and CD4+ T cell responses covered substantial breadth after vaccination. People given the vaccine had a wider spike-specific TCR breadth than placebo recipients did. An underestimation of total T cell responses may have resulted from the TCR breadth and depth analyses.

TCRdb's table, derived via immunoSEQ multiplex PCR, lists solely in-frame clones and lacks some. The table has 300,000 to 400,000 clones, about 92% seen once. Trimming cost V 3 bases and J 5 bases, with 13 bases left between them. The CDR3 is 14 amino acids. Germline values: CDR1 SGHAT, CDR2 FQNNGV. This TCR was recovered from a human donor who had recovered from COVID-19. Sequenced here: peripheral blood, sampled after recovery from COVID-19. The chain employs TRBV11-2 and TRBJ1-1; a possible D gene is TRBD1 (5 bases). The CDR3 bases are TGTGCCAGCAGCTTTGAGGGGCCGCGGACTGAAGCTTTCTTT. It yields the protein CASSFEGPRTEAFF.